The 21 T cell receptor beta chains presented below share a single source sample, sequenced in a study of CD8+CD57+ T cells in acquired aplastic anemia. The template used for profiling TCR beta VDJ and CDR3 was genomic DNA. TCRdb used MiXCR to reprocess the reads, holding one entry per CDR3 protein. Counted here are some 190,000 distinct CDR3 sequences, approximately 45% occurring once; the ten biggest clones make up around 2.7%. Sequencing used sorted CD4+, CD8+, or CD8+CD57+ T cells (not recorded which) from PBMCs. The receptors come from a human donor in good health.

This clonotype came up a few times. The chain has TRBV2 and TRBJ2-7, with 7 bases matching TRBD2. Germline V gene data show CDR1 as SNHLY and CDR2 as FYNNEI. The CDR3 has 13 amino acids. The junction had 4 bases not matched to a gene; V was cut back by 7 bases and J by 1 base. The CDR3 sequence is CASNGGLSYEQYF. DNA of the CDR3: TGTGCCAGCAACGGGGGGTTATCCTACGAGCAGTACTTC.

The gene calls are TRBV10-3 and TRBJ1-6; weak D call: TRBD1 (5 bases). Germline V gene sequence: CDR1 ENHRY, CDR2 SYGVKD. The CDR3 totals 14 residues. V was cut by 8 bases and J by 11 bases, with 19 bases left in between. CDR3 amino acids: CAIAPGREKAPLHF. The CDR3 DNA reads TGTGCCATCGCTCCGGGACGGGAGAAAGCACCCCTCCACTTT.

The rearrangement joins TRBV20-1 to TRBJ2-7; D may be TRBD1 (6 bases). Trimming left V 5 bases short and J 7 bases short, with 18 bases between. CDR1 is DFQATT and CDR2 is SNEGSKA in the germline V gene (reference sequence). The CDR3 consists of 13 residues. CDR3 in amino acids: CSAWKQGPGEQYF. The CDR3 DNA follows: TGCAGTGCTTGGAAGCAGGGGCCCGGGGAGCAGTACTTC.

This clonotype was recorded only once. This chain connects TRBV7-9 to TRBJ2-5, with no clear D. This CDR3 has 12 residues. Germline CDR1 is SEHNR and CDR2 is FQNEAQ (reference sequence). V shed 3 bases and J shed 4 bases, with 6 bases lying between them. In DNA form, the CDR3 reads TGTGCCAGCAGCTTCTTTGGAGAGACCCAGTACTTC. Amino acid sequence: CASSFFGETQYF.

This clonotype was recorded once. The chain combines TRBV19 with TRBJ1-3, with D hard to call. V lost 3 bases to trimming and J lost 2 bases, with 11 bases between them. The V gene's germline CDR1 is LNHDA and CDR2 SQIVND (reference sequence). The CDR3 covers 15 residues. CDR3 sequence (DNA): TGTGCCAGTAGTATTGGGTTCGGGCCTGGAAACACCATATATTTT. Amino acids: CASSIGFGPGNTIYF.

This clonotype came up a few times. The V and J genes are TRBV6-1 and TRBJ1-6; D is unclear. Trimming cost V 5 bases and J 6 bases, with 14 bases left between them. Germline CDR1 is MNHNS and CDR2 is SASEGT. This CDR3 contains 15 residues. CDR3 loop: CASSTNGLFNSPLHF. DNA of the CDR3: TGTGCCAGCAGTACAAACGGGCTTTTTAATTCACCCCTCCACTTT.

The gene calls are TRBV7-8 and TRBJ1-2; D may be TRBD1 (6 bases). Germline assignment: CDR1 SGHVS and CDR2 FQNEAQ. The CDR3 runs to 15 residues. V lost 2 bases and J 7 bases, leaving 17 bases between the germline ends. CDR3 nucleotides: TGTGCCAGCAGCTTAATGTCCCAGGGGACGGGTGGCTACACCTTC. Protein product: CASSLMSQGTGGYTF.

This clonotype occurred once. The chain combines TRBV5-1 with TRBJ1-2; weak D call: TRBD1 (5 bases). Germline values: CDR1 SGHRS, CDR2 YFSETQ. V was trimmed by 0 bases and J by 7 bases, leaving 10 bases between them. The CDR3 sequence is 13 residues long. CDR3 bases: TGCGCCAGCAGCTTGGCAGGGCCGGGTGGCTACACCTTC. Protein product: CASSLAGPGGYTF. The full variable domain, in which reference TRBV5-1 and TRBJ1-2 provide the parts outside the CDR3, is KAGVTQTPRYLIKTRGQQVTLSCSPISGHRSVSWYQQTPGQGLQFLFEYFSETQRNKGNFPGRFSGRQFSNSRSEMNVSTLELGDSALYLCASSLAGPGGYTFGSGTRLTVV.

The chain is built from TRBV7-3 and TRBJ2-6, with 7 bases that match TRBD2. V trimming: 4 bases; J trimming: 12 bases; junction bases outside the gene matches: 3. Germline assignment: CDR1 SGHTA and CDR2 FQGTGA. There are 12 residues in the CDR3. The CDR3 spells CASSSLAVVLTF. CDR3 DNA: TGTGCCAGCAGCTCCCTAGCGGTCGTCCTGACTTTC.

The genes are TRBV20-1 and TRBJ2-5, with 10 bases that match TRBD1. This CDR3 spans 15 amino acids. Germline CDR1 is DFQATT and CDR2 is SNEGSKA (reference sequence). Trimming cost V 4 bases and J 7 bases; bases outside gene matches: 12. CDR3 nucleotide sequence: TGCAGTGCTATCGTCCCGACAGGGGGCGAAGGGACCCAGTACTTC. It codes for CSAIVPTGGEGTQYF.

The rearrangement links TRBV19 to TRBJ1-6; no clear D. This CDR3 contains 12 residues. Trimming took off 1 base at V and 8 bases at J, with 3 bases between the two ends. Germline loops: CDR1 LNHDA, CDR2 SQIVND (reference sequence). CDR3 sequence: CASSIADSPLHF. In DNA, the CDR3 is TGTGCCAGTAGTATAGCGGATTCACCCCTCCACTTT.

The chain couples TRBV20-1 to TRBJ2-2, with 9 bases aligning to TRBD1. The germline CDR1 and CDR2 sequences are DFQATT and SNEGSKA (reference sequence). V shed 6 bases and J 3 bases; nucleotides not matched to a gene: 8. This CDR3 is built from 15 residues. The CDR3 sequence is CSAPWGQGYTGELFF. CDR3 coding DNA: TGCAGTGCCCCCTGGGGACAGGGCTACACCGGGGAGCTGTTTTTT.

At least ten counts were recorded for this clonotype. This chain links TRBV7-6 with TRBJ1-1; TRBD1 aligns across 7 bases. Germline values: CDR1 SGHVS, CDR2 FNYEAQ. The CDR3 runs 14 residues. Trimming took 5 bases from V and 0 from J; bases not matched to a gene: 3. The CDR3 nucleotides read TGTGCCAGCAGCATGACAGGGATGAACACTGAAGCTTTCTTT. Amino acids: CASSMTGMNTEAFF.

This clonotype has just one count. The chain uses TRBV19 and TRBJ1-1; D gene unclear. Germline V lookup: CDR1 LNHDA, CDR2 SQIVND (reference sequence). V lost 5 bases to trimming and J lost 6 bases, with 10 bases between them. The CDR3 runs 12 residues. The CDR3 region has the DNA TGTGCCAGTAGTTTGCCCCGAGCTGAAGCTTTCTTT. This sequence encodes CASSLPRAEAFF. Full variable domain (rest looked up from reference TRBV19 and TRBJ1-1): DGGITQSPKYLFRKEGQNVTLSCEQNLNHDAMYWYRQDPGQGLRLIYYSQIVNDFQKGDIAEGYSVSREKKESFPLTVTSAQKNPTAFYLCASSLPRAEAFFGQGTRLTVV.

The chain uses TRBV15 and TRBJ2-7; the match to TRBD1 covers 10 bases. Germline V gene sequence: CDR1 LNHNV, CDR2 YYDKDF (reference sequence). There are 20 residues in the CDR3. Trimming cost V 1 base and J 2 bases; bases outside gene matches: 17. CDR3 DNA sequence: TGTGCCACCAGCAGAGTAGCATTTGACAGGGGGCTATTTAACCCCTACGAGCAGTACTTC. Its protein is CATSRVAFDRGLFNPYEQYF.

The chain recombines TRBV5-1 with TRBJ2-5; D remains unclear. V lost 7 bases, J lost 0 bases, and 10 bases lay in between. The CDR3 is 13 amino acids. Germline V lookup: CDR1 SGHRS, CDR2 YFSETQ. CDR3 sequence reads: CASGPQNQETQYF. Written as DNA, the CDR3 is TGCGCCAGCGGCCCTCAGAACCAAGAGACCCAGTACTTC.

V usage is TRBV25-1 and J usage is TRBJ1-1; a weak D match, TRBD1 (5 bases). Germline loops: CDR1 MGHDK, CDR2 SYGVNS. The CDR3 runs to 14 residues. Trimming cost V 5 bases and J 1 base, with 11 bases left between them. CDR3 DNA sequence: TGTGCCAGCAGTTGGGGGGGAACGAACACTGAAGCTTTCTTT. Amino acid sequence: CASSWGGTNTEAFF.

The gene calls are TRBV2 and TRBJ2-5; possible D gene TRBD2, 5 bases. CDR1 SNHLY and CDR2 FYNNEI come from the germline V gene. V was trimmed by 3 bases and J by 1 base, leaving 6 bases between them. The CDR3 spans 13 residues. This chain's CDR3 is CASSEGAQETQYF. CDR3 bases: TGTGCCAGCAGTGAGGGAGCCCAAGAGACCCAGTACTTC.

Many counts were recorded for this clonotype. The V call is TRBV10-3, the J call TRBJ1-1; 7 bases are a match to TRBD1. The CDR3 runs to 12 residues. J was trimmed by 7 bases and V by 7 bases; bases with no gene match: 6. The germline V gene has CDR1 ENHRY and CDR2 SYGVKD. The CDR3 DNA follows: TGTGCCATCAAGGGCGGGACAGATGAAGCTTTCTTT. This codes for CAIKGGTDEAFF.

This chain's CDR3 is CSARDPRVSHTEAFF. The CDR3 DNA sequence: TGCAGTGCTAGAGATCCCAGGGTAAGTCACACTGAAGCTTTCTTT. V is TRBV20-1 and J is TRBJ1-1; possible D gene TRBD1, 5 bases. CDR1 DFQATT and CDR2 SNEGSKA come from the germline V gene (reference sequence). CDR3 size: 15 residues. V gave up 0 bases and J gave up 3 bases, with 14 bases separating them.

CDR3 DNA: TGTGCCAGCAGCCAATCAGGCACATCTAACTATGGCTACACCTTC. The encoded protein is CASSQSGTSNYGYTF. V gene TRBV16 combines with J gene TRBJ1-2, with D uncertain. The germline V gene encodes CDR1 KGHSY and CDR2 FQNENV. The length of the CDR3 is 15 residues. Trimming took off 0 bases at V and 0 bases at J, with 8 bases between the two ends.